What follows are 2 T cell receptor beta chains derived from one specimen sequenced in a study of human T cells and chemical hapten exposure. This sample's time point: healthy volunteer bleed at 6 weeks. Total RNA came from unfractionated whole blood. TCRdb redid the calling of the RACE reads with MiXCR, one entry per CDR3 protein. The sample consists of 50,000 to 70,000 distinct CDR3 sequences, about 6% of them appearing once. The sequenced sample was whole blood. The receptors were gathered from a female donor in good health. Some clones in this sample may be carry-over from other donors' samples.

This clonotype was seen at least ten times. The chain has TRBV28 and TRBJ2-3, with TRBD1 identical over 8 bases. The CDR3 consists of 13 residues. With 6 bases clipped from V and 5 bases from J, the junction kept 4 bases outside the gene matches. Germline V lookup: CDR1 MDHEN, CDR2 SYDVKM. As DNA, the CDR3 is TGTGCCAGCAGACCACAGGGGGAAGATACGCAGTATTTT. Translation: CASRPQGEDTQYF.

This clonotype was seen at least ten times. V is TRBV28 and J is TRBJ2-7; 9 bases fit TRBD2. CDR1 is MDHEN and CDR2 is SYDVKM in the germline V gene. This CDR3 region has 17 residues. The trim removed 3 bases at V and 7 bases at J, leaving 16 bases unmatched. The CDR3 protein is CASSLASGTNTYGEQYF. Written as DNA, the CDR3 is TGTGCCAGCAGTTTGGCTAGCGGGACGAATACTTATGGGGAGCAGTACTTC.